This TCR beta chain originates from a study of blood T cells in healthy people across ages. Germline assignment: CDR1 DFQATT and CDR2 SNEGSKA (reference sequence). The ends were cut back, 1 base at V and 7 bases at J, with 14 bases in the middle. The CDR3 is 15 residues long. Every sample had a minimum of 6 million PBMCs isolated. In this sample, this clonotype turned up many times. Using a J-beta primer mix together with a sample-barcoded 5' primer, a second PCR was run for 7 to 11 cycles. A 12-random-nucleotide template-switch adaptor tagged each cDNA molecule. One entry per CDR3 protein results from TCRdb running MiXCR on the 5' RACE reads. This table holds approximately 800,000 distinct CDR3 sequences, 35% to 50% found once.

V is TRBV20-1 and J is TRBJ1-6; a weak D match, TRBD1 (5 bases). The sequenced sample was blood. This clonotype was obtained from a man of 80 years or more in good health. CDR3 region: CSARVSAGWNSPLHF. CDR3 DNA sequence: TGCAGTGCTAGAGTGTCGGCAGGGTGGAATTCACCCCTCCACTTT.